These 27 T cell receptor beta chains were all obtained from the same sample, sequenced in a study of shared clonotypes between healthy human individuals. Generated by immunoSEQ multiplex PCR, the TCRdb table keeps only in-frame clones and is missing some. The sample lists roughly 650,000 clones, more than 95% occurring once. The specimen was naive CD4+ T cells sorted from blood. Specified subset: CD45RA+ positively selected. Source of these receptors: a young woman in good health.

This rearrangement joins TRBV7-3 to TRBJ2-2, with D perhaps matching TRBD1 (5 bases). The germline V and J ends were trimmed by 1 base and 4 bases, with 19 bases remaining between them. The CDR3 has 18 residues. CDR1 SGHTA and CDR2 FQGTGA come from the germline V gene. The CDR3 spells CASSLNPPGHSTTGELFF. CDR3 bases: TGTGCCAGCAGCTTAAATCCCCCAGGGCACAGTACCACCGGGGAGCTGTTTTTT. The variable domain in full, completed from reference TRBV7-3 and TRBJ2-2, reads GAGVSQTPSNKVTEKGKYVELRCDPISGHTALYWYRQSLGQGPEFLIYFQGTGAADDSGLPNDRFFAVRPEGSVSTLKIQRTERGDSAVYLCASSLNPPGHSTTGELFFGEGSRLTVL.

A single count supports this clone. The CDR3 region has the DNA TGTGCCAGCAGCCGCAACCGGGACAGGGTAAACTATGGCTACACCTTC. As protein: CASSRNRDRVNYGYTF. The chain joins TRBV14 to TRBJ1-2; TRBD1 aligns across 9 bases. CDR1 SGHDN and CDR2 FVKESK come from the germline V gene. Unmatched junction bases numbered 8, after V lost 4 bases and J lost 2 bases. CDR3 length: 16 residues.

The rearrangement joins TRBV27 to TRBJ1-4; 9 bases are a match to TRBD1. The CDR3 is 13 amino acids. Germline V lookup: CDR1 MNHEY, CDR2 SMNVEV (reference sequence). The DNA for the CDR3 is TGTGCAACAACGGGACAGGGAGATGAAAAACTGTTTTTT. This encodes CATTGQGDEKLFF.

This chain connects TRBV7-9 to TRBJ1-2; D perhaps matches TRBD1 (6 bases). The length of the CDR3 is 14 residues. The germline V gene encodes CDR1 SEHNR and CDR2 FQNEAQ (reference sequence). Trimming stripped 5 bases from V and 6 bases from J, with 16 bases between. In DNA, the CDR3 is TGTGCCAGCAGCCATAGACAGGAGCTCGATGGCTACACCTTC. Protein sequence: CASSHRQELDGYTF. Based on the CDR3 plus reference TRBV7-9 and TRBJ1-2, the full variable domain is DTGVSQNPRHKITKRGQNVTFRCDPISEHNRLYWYRQTLGQGPEFLTYFQNEAQLEKSRLLSDRFSAERPKGSFSTLEIQRTEQGDSAMYLCASSHRQELDGYTFGSGTRLTVV.

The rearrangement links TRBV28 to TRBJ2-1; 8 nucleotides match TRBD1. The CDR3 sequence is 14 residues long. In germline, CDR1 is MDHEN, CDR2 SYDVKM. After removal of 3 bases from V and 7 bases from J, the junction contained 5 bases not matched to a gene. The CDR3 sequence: CASSFPDRENEQFF. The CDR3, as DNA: TGTGCCAGCAGTTTCCCGGACAGGGAAAATGAGCAGTTCTTC.

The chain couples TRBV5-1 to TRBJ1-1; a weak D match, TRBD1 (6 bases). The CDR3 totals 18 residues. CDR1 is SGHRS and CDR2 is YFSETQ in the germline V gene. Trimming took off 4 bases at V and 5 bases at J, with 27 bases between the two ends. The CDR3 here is CASSPDPQGRFGGTEAFF. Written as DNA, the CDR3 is TGCGCCAGCAGCCCGGACCCGCAGGGGCGGTTCGGAGGGACTGAAGCTTTCTTT.

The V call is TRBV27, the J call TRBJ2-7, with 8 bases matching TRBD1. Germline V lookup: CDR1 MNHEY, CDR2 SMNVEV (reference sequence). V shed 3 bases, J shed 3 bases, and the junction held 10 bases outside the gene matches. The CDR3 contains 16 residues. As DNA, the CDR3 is TGTGCCAGCAGTTTCCCCCAGGGGGCGAGGCGCTACGAGCAGTACTTC. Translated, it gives CASSFPQGARRYEQYF.

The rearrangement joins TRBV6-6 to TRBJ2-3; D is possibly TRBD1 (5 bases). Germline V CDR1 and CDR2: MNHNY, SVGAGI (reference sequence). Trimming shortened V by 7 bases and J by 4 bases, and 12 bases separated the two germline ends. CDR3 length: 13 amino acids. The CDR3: CASTAGFADTQYF. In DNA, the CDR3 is TGTGCCAGCACTGCAGGGTTTGCAGATACGCAGTATTTT.

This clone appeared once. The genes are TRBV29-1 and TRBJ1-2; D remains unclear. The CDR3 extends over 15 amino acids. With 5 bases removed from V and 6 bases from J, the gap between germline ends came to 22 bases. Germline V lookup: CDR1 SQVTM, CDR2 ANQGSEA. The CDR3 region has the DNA TGCAGCGTTCGCTTTTCCCGAGAAAAGACGGATGGCTACACCTTC. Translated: CSVRFSREKTDGYTF.

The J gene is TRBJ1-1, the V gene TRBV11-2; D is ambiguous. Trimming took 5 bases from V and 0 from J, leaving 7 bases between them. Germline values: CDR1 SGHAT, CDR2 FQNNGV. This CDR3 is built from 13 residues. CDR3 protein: CASSRPLNTEAFF. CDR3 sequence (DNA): TGTGCCAGCAGCCGCCCATTGAACACTGAAGCTTTCTTT.

As DNA, the CDR3 is TGTGCCAGCTCACCACCGGCCGGTTGGGCGGGAGAGACCCAGTACTTC. It is translated as CASSPPAGWAGETQYF. This rearrangement joins TRBV18 to TRBJ2-5; D possibly corresponds to TRBD2 (5 bases). The germline V gene encodes CDR1 KGHSH and CDR2 LQKENI. Trimming shortened V by 0 bases and J by 4 bases, and 15 bases separated the two germline ends. The CDR3 sequence is 16 residues long. Full variable domain (remainder filled in from reference TRBV18 and TRBJ2-5): NAGVMQNPRHLVRRRGQEARLRCSPMKGHSHVYWYRQLPEEGLKFMVYLQKENIIDESGMPKERFSAEFPKEGPSILRIQQVVRGDSAAYFCASSPPAGWAGETQYFGPGTRLLVL.

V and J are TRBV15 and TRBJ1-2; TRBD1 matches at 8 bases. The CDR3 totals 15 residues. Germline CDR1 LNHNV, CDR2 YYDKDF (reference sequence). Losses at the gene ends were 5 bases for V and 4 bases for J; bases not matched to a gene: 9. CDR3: CATSLLLTGVYGYTF. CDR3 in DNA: TGTGCCACCAGCCTCCTTCTGACAGGGGTCTATGGCTACACCTTC.

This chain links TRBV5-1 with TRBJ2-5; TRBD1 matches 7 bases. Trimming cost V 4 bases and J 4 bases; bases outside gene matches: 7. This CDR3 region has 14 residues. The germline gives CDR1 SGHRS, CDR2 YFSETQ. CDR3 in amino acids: CASSLRQGGETQYF. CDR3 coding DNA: TGCGCCAGCAGCCTACGACAGGGTGGAGAGACCCAGTACTTC.

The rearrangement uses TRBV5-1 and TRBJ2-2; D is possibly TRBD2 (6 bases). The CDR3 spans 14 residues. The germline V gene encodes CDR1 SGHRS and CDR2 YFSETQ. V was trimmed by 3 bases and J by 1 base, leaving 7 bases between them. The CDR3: CASSSGVNTGELFF. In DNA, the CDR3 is TGCGCCAGCAGCTCGGGGGTGAACACCGGGGAGCTGTTTTTT.

The CDR3 loop reads CASSLRERQGAEEKLFF. The CDR3 DNA reads TGTGCCAGCAGCCTCAGGGAACGACAGGGGGCTGAGGAAAAACTGTTTTTT. The genes are TRBV7-8 and TRBJ1-4, with 10 bases aligning to TRBD1. The CDR3 loop spans 17 amino acids. Per germline, CDR1 SGHVS and CDR2 FQNEAQ. J was trimmed by 8 bases and V by 5 bases; bases with no gene match: 14.

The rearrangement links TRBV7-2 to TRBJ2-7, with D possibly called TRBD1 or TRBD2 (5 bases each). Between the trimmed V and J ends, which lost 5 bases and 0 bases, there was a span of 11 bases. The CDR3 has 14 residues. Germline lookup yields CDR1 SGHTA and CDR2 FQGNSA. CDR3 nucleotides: TGTGCCAGCAGCCGGGACCACAGCTCCTACGAGCAGTACTTC. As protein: CASSRDHSSYEQYF.

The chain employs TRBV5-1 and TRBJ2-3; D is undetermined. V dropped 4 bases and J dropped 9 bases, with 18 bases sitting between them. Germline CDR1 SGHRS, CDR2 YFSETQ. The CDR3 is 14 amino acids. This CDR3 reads CASSVISRRSTQYF. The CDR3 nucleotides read TGCGCCAGCAGCGTGATTAGCAGAAGGTCCACGCAGTATTTT.

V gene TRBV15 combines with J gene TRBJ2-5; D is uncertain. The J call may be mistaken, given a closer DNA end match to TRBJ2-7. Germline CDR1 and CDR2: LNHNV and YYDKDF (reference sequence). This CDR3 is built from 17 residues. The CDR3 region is CATSRDSNTLFAYEQYF. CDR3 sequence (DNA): TGTGCCACCAGCAGAGATTCGAATACGTTGTTTGCCTACGAGCAGTACTTC.

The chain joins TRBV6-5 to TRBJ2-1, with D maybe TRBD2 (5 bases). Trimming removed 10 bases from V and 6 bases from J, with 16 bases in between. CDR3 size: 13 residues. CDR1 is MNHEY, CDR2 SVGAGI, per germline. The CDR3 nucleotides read TGTGCCACCAGGACCGAGCGGACCAATGAGCAGTTCTTC. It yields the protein CATRTERTNEQFF.

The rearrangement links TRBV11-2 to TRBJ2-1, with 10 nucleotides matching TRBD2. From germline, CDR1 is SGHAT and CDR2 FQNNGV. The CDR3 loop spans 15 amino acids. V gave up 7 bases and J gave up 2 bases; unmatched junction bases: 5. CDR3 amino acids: CASKGLAGAYNEQFF. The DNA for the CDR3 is TGTGCCAGCAAGGGGCTAGCGGGAGCCTACAATGAGCAGTTCTTC. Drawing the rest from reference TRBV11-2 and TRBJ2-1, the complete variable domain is EAGVAQSPRYKIIEKRQSVAFWCNPISGHATLYWYQQILGQGPKLLIQFQNNGVVDDSQLPKDRFSAERLKGVDSTLKIQPAKLEDSAVYLCASKGLAGAYNEQFFGPGTRLTVL.

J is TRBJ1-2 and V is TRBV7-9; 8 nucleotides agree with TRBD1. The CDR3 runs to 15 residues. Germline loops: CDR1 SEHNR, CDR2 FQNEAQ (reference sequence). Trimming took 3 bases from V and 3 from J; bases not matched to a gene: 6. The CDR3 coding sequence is TGTGCCAGCAGCTTTTTACAGGGGGTTGACTATGGCTACACCTTC. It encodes CASSFLQGVDYGYTF.

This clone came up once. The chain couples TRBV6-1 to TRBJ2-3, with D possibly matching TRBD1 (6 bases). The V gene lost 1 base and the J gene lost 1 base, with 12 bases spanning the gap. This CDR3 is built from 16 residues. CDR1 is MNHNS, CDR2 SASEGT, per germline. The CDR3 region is CASSEVLGAGTDTQYF. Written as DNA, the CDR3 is TGTGCCAGCAGTGAAGTCTTGGGGGCTGGCACAGATACGCAGTATTTT.

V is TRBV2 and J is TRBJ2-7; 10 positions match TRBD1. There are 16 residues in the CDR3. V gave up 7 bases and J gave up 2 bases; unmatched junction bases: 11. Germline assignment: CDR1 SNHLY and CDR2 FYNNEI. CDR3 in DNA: TGTGCCAGCAAGGGGACAGGGGCCAGGGAGCCCTACGAGCAGTACTTC. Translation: CASKGTGAREPYEQYF.

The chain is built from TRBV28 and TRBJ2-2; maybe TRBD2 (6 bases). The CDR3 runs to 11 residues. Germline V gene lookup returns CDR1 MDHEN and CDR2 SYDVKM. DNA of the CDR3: TGTGCGACGGGCGGGATGGGTGAGCTGTTTTTT. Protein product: CATGGMGELFF.

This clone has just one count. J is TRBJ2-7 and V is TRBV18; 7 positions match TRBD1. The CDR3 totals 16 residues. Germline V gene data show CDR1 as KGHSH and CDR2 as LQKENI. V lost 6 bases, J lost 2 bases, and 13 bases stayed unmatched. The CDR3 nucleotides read TGTGCCAGCTCCCTCGGGACAGACAGGAGAGCCTACGAGCAGTACTTC. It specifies CASSLGTDRRAYEQYF. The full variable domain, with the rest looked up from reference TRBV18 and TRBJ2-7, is NAGVMQNPRHLVRRRGQEARLRCSPMKGHSHVYWYRQLPEEGLKFMVYLQKENIIDESGMPKERFSAEFPKEGPSILRIQQVVRGDSAAYFCASSLGTDRRAYEQYFGPGTRLTVT.

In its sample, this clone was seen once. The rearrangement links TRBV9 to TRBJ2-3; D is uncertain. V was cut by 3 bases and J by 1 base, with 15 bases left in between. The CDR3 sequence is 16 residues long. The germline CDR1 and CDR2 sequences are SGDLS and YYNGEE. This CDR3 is CASSERVAWGTDTQYF. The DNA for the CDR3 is TGTGCCAGCAGCGAGAGAGTAGCATGGGGCACAGATACGCAGTATTTT.

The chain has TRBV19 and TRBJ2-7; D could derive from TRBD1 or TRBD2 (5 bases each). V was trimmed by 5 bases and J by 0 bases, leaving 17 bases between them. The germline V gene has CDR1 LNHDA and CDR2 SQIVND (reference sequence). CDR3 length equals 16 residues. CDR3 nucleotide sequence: TGTGCCAGTAGTCCTCAATTTTCCGGGGCCTCCTACGAGCAGTACTTC. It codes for CASSPQFSGASYEQYF.